This record looks at one T cell receptor beta chain sequence and its context. The sample belongs to a study of somatic mutations in cytotoxic T cells in rheumatoid arthritis. Here immunoSEQ multiplex PCR was the method, and the copy in TCRdb shows in-frame clones only, minus some. The repertoire has some 10,000 clones, approximately 80% of them found once; the top ten carry roughly an eighth. Trimming pared 3 bases from V and 2 bases from J, leaving 10 bases between. Germline CDR1 MNHNS, CDR2 SASEGT. This CDR3 has 14 residues. This chain connects TRBV6-1 to TRBJ2-5, with no clear D. The TCR sequence derives from an adult with rheumatoid arthritis. Source material: CD8+ T cells sorted from blood. In DNA, the CDR3 is TGTGCCAGCAGTGAGGGTCCAGGACAAGAGACCCAGTACTTC. Amino acids: CASSEGPGQETQYF.